The 30 T cell receptor beta chains presented below share a single source sample, sequenced in a study of T cells in Graves' hyperthyroidism and ophthalmopathy. TCR beta CDR3 regions were amplified from RNA transcripts. An initial round of RT-PCR targeting the TCR CDR3 relied on the HTBI primer set. One entry per CDR3 protein results from TCRdb running MiXCR on the multiplex PCR reads. Of about 420,000 distinct CDR3 sequences listed, 15% to 19% are singletons. The sequenced sample consisted of blood. The receptors come from a woman under 30 with Graves' hyperthyroidism.

This clonotype has at least ten counts. This chain uses TRBV5-1 with TRBJ2-7; TRBD2 matches at 8 bases. The CDR3 has 16 amino acids. J was trimmed by 0 bases and V by 0 bases; bases with no gene match: 5. The germline V gene has CDR1 SGHRS and CDR2 YFSETQ. Here the CDR3 reads CASSLAAGESSYEQYF. The CDR3 bases are TGCGCCAGCAGCTTGGCAGCGGGGGAAAGCTCCTACGAGCAGTACTTC.

J is TRBJ1-1 and V is TRBV29-1; D is ambiguous. Trimming took off 5 bases at V and 4 bases at J, with 14 bases between the two ends. CDR1 and CDR2 from the germline V gene are SQVTM and ANQGSEA. The CDR3 covers 13 residues. Here the CDR3 reads CSVIVGPSTEAFF. CDR3 nucleotide sequence: TGCAGCGTTATTGTGGGCCCCAGCACTGAAGCTTTCTTT.

This clonotype was seen ten or more times. This chain joins TRBV2 and TRBJ1-2; D is unresolved. Germline V gene data show CDR1 as SNHLY and CDR2 as FYNNEI. V gave up 1 base and J gave up 4 bases, with 13 bases separating them. The CDR3 extends over 15 amino acids. The CDR3 loop is CASSEETGGGYGYTF. The CDR3, as DNA: TGTGCCAGCAGTGAAGAGACCGGCGGTGGCTATGGCTACACCTTC.

The gene calls are TRBV29-1 and TRBJ2-1; TRBD2 matches at 8 bases. The CDR3 has 12 amino acids. V lost 3 bases, J lost 7 bases, and 2 bases stayed unmatched. Germline V gene lookup returns CDR1 SQVTM and CDR2 ANQGSEA. This CDR3 reads CSVDGLANEQFF. The CDR3 region has the DNA TGCAGCGTTGATGGACTAGCAAATGAGCAGTTCTTC.

This clonotype has ten or more counts. The chain couples TRBV12-3 or TRBV12-4 to TRBJ1-5; a weak D match, TRBD1 (6 bases). Deletions cut 4 bases from V and 4 bases from J, with 8 bases between. This CDR3 is 13 amino acids long. CDR3 in DNA: TGTGCCAGCAGTTCCGGACAGAATCAGCCCCAGCATTTT. It encodes CASSSGQNQPQHF.

This clonotype was seen repeatedly, ten times or more. The DNA of the CDR3 is TGTGCCAGCAGTTACCCCGGGGGAGGACAGGGGGCAAACTATGGCTACACCTTC. The encoded protein is CASSYPGGGQGANYGYTF. The V gene is TRBV6-1, the J gene TRBJ1-2; 11 bases match TRBD1. The CDR3 sequence is 18 residues long. The V gene's germline CDR1 is MNHNS and CDR2 SASEGT. V dropped 5 bases and J dropped 2; count of bases not matched to a gene: 13.

There are many counts of this clonotype. The chain carries TRBV11-2 and TRBJ2-1; maybe TRBD2 (6 bases). Deletions cut 0 bases from V and 0 bases from J, with 15 bases between. Germline V gene sequence: CDR1 SGHAT, CDR2 FQNNGV. The length of the CDR3 is 18 residues. CDR3 in DNA: TGTGCCAGCAGCTTAGATATTGCGGGGACCCCCTCCTACAATGAGCAGTTCTTC. Encoded protein: CASSLDIAGTPSYNEQFF.

This clonotype was detected ten times or more. The J gene is TRBJ2-1, the V gene TRBV7-6; 7 bases fit TRBD1. Losses at the gene ends were 5 bases for V and 3 bases for J; bases not matched to a gene: 4. The CDR3 covers 14 residues. Germline CDR1 SGHVS, CDR2 FNYEAQ. In DNA, the CDR3 is TGTGCCAGCAGCAAGGGACAGAACTACAATGAGCAGTTCTTC. As protein: CASSKGQNYNEQFF.

The table lists this clonotype with many counts. J is TRBJ2-1 and V is TRBV12-5, with TRBD1 matching 7 bases. V gave up 3 bases and J gave up 9 bases; unmatched junction bases: 14. The CDR3 extends over 16 amino acids. Germline V lookup: CDR1 LGHNT, CDR2 FRNRAP. In DNA, the CDR3 is TGTGCTAGTGGTTTCCCTCGGGACAGCTTATATGTTGAGCAGTTCTTC. Amino acid sequence: CASGFPRDSLYVEQFF.

This clonotype was counted many times. V and J are TRBV3-1 and TRBJ2-2; either TRBD1 or TRBD2 may supply D (6 bases each). Per the germline V gene, CDR1 is LGHDT and CDR2 is YNNKEL (reference sequence). CDR3 length: 15 amino acids. V lost 4 bases to trimming and J lost 1 base, with 10 bases between them. The CDR3 coding sequence is TGTGCCAGCAGCCGGAGGGGGGAGAACACCGGGGAGCTGTTTTTT. Translation gives CASSRRGENTGELFF. The full variable domain, its missing parts supplied by reference TRBV3-1 and TRBJ2-2, is DTAVSQTPKYLVTQMGNDKSIKCEQNLGHDTMYWYKQDSKKFLKIMFSYNNKELIINETVPNRFSPKSPDKAHLNLHINSLELGDSAVYFCASSRRGENTGELFFGEGSRLTVL.

This clonotype occurred many times. The V and J genes are TRBV2 and TRBJ2-2; tentatively, D is TRBD1 (6 bases). Germline V gene lookup returns CDR1 SNHLY and CDR2 FYNNEI. V lost 7 bases, J lost 2 bases, and 17 bases lay in between. The CDR3 has 16 amino acids. CDR3 nucleotide sequence: TGTGCCAGCATCCTAGGGCCAGGGGAAAACACCGGGGAGCTGTTTTTT. Translation: CASILGPGENTGELFF.

This clonotype was detected many times. The rearrangement joins TRBV6-6 to TRBJ2-7; the D is unclear. The CDR3 totals 15 residues. Trimming removed 2 bases at V and 2 bases at J, with 13 bases between. Germline V gene data show CDR1 as MNHNY and CDR2 as SVGAGI (reference sequence). CDR3 in DNA: TGTGCCAGCAGTTACCCCCCGATACAGCCCTACGAGCAGTACTTC. Protein product: CASSYPPIQPYEQYF.

This clonotype was picked up a small number of times. The rearrangement joins TRBV6-1 to TRBJ2-5; no reliable D call. Germline CDR1 reads MNHNS; CDR2 reads SASEGT. V dropped 6 bases and J dropped 4 bases, with 9 bases sitting between them. CDR3 length: 12 amino acids. The CDR3 nucleotides read TGTGCCAGCAGGGGATCGCTAGAGACCCAGTACTTC. Protein: CASRGSLETQYF.

V is TRBV24-1 and J is TRBJ2-5, with D maybe TRBD2 (6 bases). Germline lookup yields CDR1 KGHDR and CDR2 SFDVKD. This CDR3 is 14 amino acids long. V was cut by 4 bases and J by 4 bases, with 12 bases left in between. CDR3 protein: CATSDGGSRETQYF. CDR3 DNA: TGTGCCACCAGTGACGGAGGGTCCAGAGAGACCCAGTACTTC.

The table lists this clonotype with a few counts. The chain is built from TRBV5-1 and TRBJ1-1; D call uncertain. Trimming took 4 bases from V and 3 from J, leaving 13 bases between them. This CDR3 has 14 residues. CDR1 SGHRS and CDR2 YFSETQ come from the germline V gene. The CDR3 DNA follows: TGCGCCAGCAGCCCTTCTTACTTCGACACTGAAGCTTTCTTT. Translating it yields CASSPSYFDTEAFF.

This clonotype was seen ten or more times. The chain has TRBV30 and TRBJ2-1, with 12 bases fitting TRBD2. Germline lookup yields CDR1 GTSNPN and CDR2 SVGIG (reference sequence). With 8 bases clipped from V and 2 bases from J, the junction kept 13 bases outside the gene matches. The length of the CDR3 is 17 residues. CDR3 loop: CAGGTSGGLVPYNEQFF. The CDR3 DNA reads TGTGCCGGAGGTACTAGCGGGGGGCTCGTCCCCTACAATGAGCAGTTCTTC.

The V and J genes are TRBV5-6 and TRBJ1-5, with D possibly TRBD1 on 6 matching bases. Germline CDR1 reads SGHDT; CDR2 reads YYEEEE. The CDR3 covers 13 residues. V lost 7 bases, J lost 9 bases, and 17 bases lay in between. CDR3 nucleotide sequence: TGTGCCAGCCGCATCCTACTAGGGGGGCCCCAGCATTTT. Protein sequence: CASRILLGGPQHF.

This clonotype was observed many times. The chain employs TRBV3-1 and TRBJ2-5; TRBD2 matches at 13 bases. The germline V gene has CDR1 LGHDT and CDR2 YNNKEL (reference sequence). CDR3 length: 16 amino acids. With 4 bases clipped from V and 3 bases from J, the junction kept 5 bases outside the gene matches. CDR3 sequence: CASSPTGLAGEETQYF. In nucleotides, the CDR3 is TGTGCCAGCAGCCCCACCGGACTAGCGGGAGAAGAGACCCAGTACTTC.

This clonotype was detected ten times or more. The chain is built from TRBV20-1 and TRBJ1-6, with a possible D match to TRBD1 (5 bases). The V end lost 1 base, the J end lost 8 bases, and 18 bases lay between the germline ends. The CDR3 has 16 residues. Looked up from germline, CDR1 is DFQATT and CDR2 is SNEGSKA (reference sequence). The CDR3 DNA sequence: TGCAGTGCTAGAGCTAACGTGGTGGGGGTTGATTCACCCCTCCACTTT. It specifies CSARANVVGVDSPLHF.

This clonotype was counted many times. The chain employs TRBV29-1 and TRBJ2-1; tentative D call: TRBD2 (6 bases). This CDR3 has 14 residues. Germline CDR1 is SQVTM and CDR2 is ANQGSEA. V was trimmed by 7 bases and J by 4 bases, leaving 17 bases between them. Here the CDR3 DNA reads TGCAGCGCGGTGGATGGTCGGGGGTACAATGAGCAGTTCTTC. Translating gives CSAVDGRGYNEQFF.

This clonotype was counted ten times or more. The chain carries TRBV3-1 and TRBJ1-2; D remains unclear. Germline V gene lookup returns CDR1 LGHDT and CDR2 YNNKEL (reference sequence). The CDR3 is made up of 14 amino acids. V lost 5 bases, J lost 5 bases, and 15 bases lay in between. For the CDR3, the DNA is TGTGCCAGCAGCTCCTCGTTTTTGGGTTATGGCTACACCTTC. This encodes CASSSSFLGYGYTF.

There are many counts of this clonotype. The chain is built from TRBV28 and TRBJ1-5, with 7 bases lining up with TRBD1. Germline V gene sequence: CDR1 MDHEN, CDR2 SYDVKM. The CDR3 sequence is 17 residues long. The V and J ends lost 4 bases and 4 bases, in that order; junction bases with no gene match: 13. CDR3 protein: CASSYLAGTESNQPQHF. The CDR3 bases are TGTGCCAGCAGTTATTTAGCCGGGACAGAATCAAATCAGCCCCAGCATTTT.

This clonotype was seen a few times. The rearrangement links TRBV12-3 or TRBV12-4 to TRBJ2-1; D not certain. CDR3 length equals 12 residues. Deletions cut 4 bases from V and 10 bases from J, with 11 bases between. As DNA, the CDR3 is TGTGCCAGCAGTTCTTGGCCTAGAGAGCAGTTCTTC. Translating gives CASSSWPREQFF.

V gene TRBV29-1 combines with J gene TRBJ2-6; 7 bases are shared with TRBD2. CDR1 is SQVTM, CDR2 ANQGSEA, per germline. The CDR3 has 14 amino acids. V shed 6 bases and J 0 bases; nucleotides not matched to a gene: 2. This chain's CDR3 is CSVRGTSGANVLTF. The CDR3 nucleotides are TGCAGCGTGCGGGGGACCTCTGGGGCCAACGTCCTGACTTTC.

This clonotype has at least ten counts. V usage is TRBV5-1 and J usage is TRBJ2-5, with 8 bases matching TRBD1. V shed 6 bases, J shed 4 bases, and the junction held 14 bases outside the gene matches. CDR3 length equals 16 residues. The germline CDR1 and CDR2 sequences are SGHRS and YFSETQ. In DNA, the CDR3 is TGCGCCAGCACCCAGGAGGGCAGGGGGCCGGTAGAGACCCAGTACTTC. It is translated as CASTQEGRGPVETQYF. The full variable domain, rest sourced from reference TRBV5-1 and TRBJ2-5, is KAGVTQTPRYLIKTRGQQVTLSCSPISGHRSVSWYQQTPGQGLQFLFEYFSETQRNKGNFPGRFSGRQFSNSRSEMNVSTLELGDSALYLCASTQEGRGPVETQYFGPGTRLLVL.

This clonotype was counted at least ten times. The CDR3: CASSYGTANNEQFF. The CDR3 nucleotides read TGTGCCAGCAGTTATGGGACAGCTAACAATGAGCAGTTCTTC. The chain uses TRBV6-2 or TRBV6-3 and TRBJ2-1; TRBD1 aligns across 7 bases. CDR3 length: 14 amino acids. With V trimmed by 3 bases and J by 5 bases, 4 bases remained unmatched. CDR1 is MNHEY and CDR2 is SVGEGT in the germline V gene.

In its sample, this clonotype was seen many times. This chain links TRBV11-2 with TRBJ2-7; a possible D gene is TRBD1 (6 bases). The CDR3 is made up of 14 amino acids. V lost 1 base to trimming and J lost 2 bases, with 9 bases between them. Germline V lookup: CDR1 SGHAT, CDR2 FQNNGV. Written as DNA, the CDR3 is TGTGCCAGCAGCTTAGGGACAGAGACCTACGAGCAGTACTTC. Residues: CASSLGTETYEQYF.

V usage is TRBV3-1 and J usage is TRBJ2-2; 8 nucleotides align to TRBD1. Germline V gives CDR1 LGHDT, CDR2 YNNKEL (reference sequence). The length of the CDR3 is 13 residues. The ends lost 0 bases at V and 13 bases at J; junction bases unmatched: 4. CDR3: CASSQDTGTGLFF. CDR3 bases: TGTGCCAGCAGCCAAGATACCGGGACAGGGCTGTTTTTT.

The V call is TRBV9, the J call TRBJ2-1; 9 bases align to TRBD2. CDR1 is SGDLS and CDR2 is YYNGEE in the germline V gene. The V and J ends lost 1 base and 4 bases, in that order; junction bases with no gene match: 9. CDR3 length: 17 residues. This CDR3 reads CASSVRSGLAFYNEQFF. DNA of the CDR3: TGTGCCAGCAGCGTAAGATCCGGACTAGCGTTTTACAATGAGCAGTTCTTC. The variable domain in full, completed from reference TRBV9 and TRBJ2-1, reads DSGVTQTPKHLITATGQRVTLRCSPRSGDLSVYWYQQSLDQGLQFLIQYYNGEERAKGNILERFSAQQFPDLHSELNLSSLELGDSALYFCASSVRSGLAFYNEQFFGPGTRLTVL.

This clonotype was seen a few times. The J gene is TRBJ2-7, the V gene TRBV27; possibly TRBD1 for D (6 bases). Between the trimmed V and J ends, which lost 2 bases and 0 bases, there was a span of 20 bases. In germline, CDR1 is MNHEY, CDR2 SMNVEV (reference sequence). CDR3 size: 18 residues. CDR3 sequence: CASSLRRPAGDNSYEQYF. The CDR3 DNA sequence: TGTGCCAGCAGTTTACGCCGACCCGCCGGGGACAACTCCTACGAGCAGTACTTC.